The 26 T cell receptor beta chains below all came from one sample that was sequenced in a study of T-cell reconstitution after alpha-beta-depleted transplantation in children. Using unique molecular identifiers, the investigators prepared the TCRbeta library. TCRdb itself ran the PCR reads through MiXCR, one entry per CDR3 protein. The sample records about 350,000 distinct CDR3 sequences, about 14% being singletons. The sample in question was PBMCs, obtained from the stem cell graft. All receptors derive from a human donor who donated a stem cell graft to a child with Fanconi anemia.

In its sample, this clonotype was seen many times. This chain connects TRBV7-6 to TRBJ2-6; D ambiguous. Germline V gives CDR1 SGHVS, CDR2 FNYEAQ. This CDR3 comprises 17 residues. Trimming shortened V by 2 bases and J by 0 bases, and 11 bases separated the two germline ends. The CDR3 nucleotides read TGTGCCAGCAGCTTAAACCCAGGATCCTCTGGGGCCAACGTCCTGACTTTC. Amino acids: CASSLNPGSSGANVLTF.

This clonotype was observed at least ten times. The chain employs TRBV12-3 or TRBV12-4 and TRBJ1-4; 8 bases agree with TRBD1. There are 14 residues in the CDR3. V lost 7 bases to trimming and J lost 5 bases; unmatched junction nucleotides: 6. The CDR3 loop reads CASTQGDGNEKLFF. As DNA, the CDR3 is TGTGCCAGCACACAGGGGGACGGAAATGAAAAACTGTTTTTT.

In this sample, this clonotype turned up a few times. V and J are TRBV30 and TRBJ2-3; D is possibly TRBD2 (6 bases). Germline values: CDR1 GTSNPN, CDR2 SVGIG (reference sequence). The V end lost 5 bases, the J end lost 10 bases, and 19 bases lay between the germline ends. The CDR3 sequence is 13 residues long. The CDR3 region is CAWGEVVGGSQYF. The CDR3 coding sequence is TGTGCCTGGGGTGAGGTCGTCGGGGGTTCGCAGTATTTT.

There are many counts of this clonotype. This chain connects TRBV6-1 to TRBJ2-3; D might be TRBD1 (6 bases). The CDR3 has 16 amino acids. V gave up 7 bases and J gave up 4 bases, with 21 bases separating them. Per the germline V gene, CDR1 is MNHNS and CDR2 is SASEGT. Written as DNA, the CDR3 is TGTGCCAGCAACCCCGATACGACAGGAGGAGCAGATACGCAGTATTTT. As protein: CASNPDTTGGADTQYF.

This clonotype was detected only a few times. The chain combines TRBV20-1 with TRBJ2-2; 12 positions match TRBD2. The CDR3 covers 15 residues. J gave up 4 bases and V 6 bases, and 6 bases lay outside the gene matches. Germline assignment: CDR1 DFQATT and CDR2 SNEGSKA (reference sequence). The CDR3 coding sequence is TGCAGTGCCCCGGGACTAGCGGGCCTCACCGGGGAGCTGTTTTTT. This sequence encodes CSAPGLAGLTGELFF.

This clonotype was seen more than once but under ten times. J is TRBJ2-2 and V is TRBV14; no firm D call. Germline V gives CDR1 SGHDN, CDR2 FVKESK. The CDR3 loop spans 13 amino acids. V shed 1 base and J shed 9 bases, with 9 bases lying between them. CDR3 sequence: CASSQGARRELFF. DNA of the CDR3: TGTGCCAGCAGCCAAGGTGCCAGGAGGGAGCTGTTTTTT.

Only a few counts were recorded for this clonotype. The chain carries TRBV19 and TRBJ2-1; perhaps TRBD2 as D (5 bases). The V gene's germline CDR1 is LNHDA and CDR2 SQIVND (reference sequence). The V and J ends lost 1 base and 0 bases respectively, with 7 bases between them. The CDR3 spans 15 residues. The CDR3 sequence is CASSIATSSYNEQFF. The CDR3 bases are TGTGCCAGTAGTATAGCTACTAGCTCCTACAATGAGCAGTTCTTC.

This clonotype was seen repeatedly, ten times or more. The V gene is TRBV20-1, the J gene TRBJ2-1; 15 positions match TRBD2. This CDR3 spans 17 amino acids. Germline assignment: CDR1 DFQATT and CDR2 SNEGSKA (reference sequence). The junction had 5 bases not matched to a gene; V was cut back by 1 base and J by 4 bases. The CDR3 nucleotides read TGCAGTGCTAGAGGCTTAGGACTAGCGGGGGGGTACAATGAGCAGTTCTTC. Protein product: CSARGLGLAGGYNEQFF.

This clonotype was counted between two and nine times. This chain uses TRBV20-1 with TRBJ2-7; D is perhaps TRBD2 (5 bases). Germline CDR1 reads DFQATT; CDR2 reads SNEGSKA (reference sequence). This CDR3 is 12 amino acids long. V shed 0 bases and J shed 4 bases, with 7 bases lying between them. The CDR3 DNA follows: TGCAGTGCTAGAGATCGAGGGTACGAGCAGTACTTC. This gives the protein CSARDRGYEQYF.

This clonotype was observed a handful of times. The chain has TRBV2 and TRBJ1-1; no firm D call. The CDR3 runs to 13 residues. From germline, CDR1 is SNHLY and CDR2 FYNNEI. Between the trimmed V and J ends, which lost 3 bases and 4 bases, there was a span of 9 bases. CDR3 protein: CASSEELSTEAFF. CDR3 sequence (DNA): TGTGCCAGCAGTGAGGAACTGTCCACTGAAGCTTTCTTT. Full variable domain (outside the CDR3, taken from reference TRBV2 and TRBJ1-1): EPEVTQTPSHQVTQMGQEVILRCVPISNHLYFYWYRQILGQKVEFLVSFYNNEISEKSEIFDDQFSVERPDGSNFTLKIRSTKLEDSAMYFCASSEELSTEAFFGQGTRLTVV.

This clonotype was recorded many times. The chain combines TRBV5-6 with TRBJ2-1; D remains unclear. The V gene's germline CDR1 is SGHDT and CDR2 YYEEEE. Trimming stripped 5 bases from V and 2 bases from J, with 11 bases between. This CDR3 comprises 14 residues. The CDR3, as DNA: TGTGCCAGCAGTCTCCTAAGCGCCTACAATGAGCAGTTCTTC. Amino acids: CASSLLSAYNEQFF.

The V and J genes are TRBV2 and TRBJ1-2; D might be TRBD1 (5 bases). The CDR3 length is 13 residues. The V end lost 0 bases, the J end lost 8 bases, and 10 bases lay between the germline ends. Germline values: CDR1 SNHLY, CDR2 FYNNEI. The CDR3 sequence: CASSEAREQGYTF. DNA of the CDR3: TGTGCCAGCAGTGAAGCCAGGGAACAGGGCTACACCTTC. Combining the CDR3 with reference TRBV2 and TRBJ1-2 gives the whole variable domain EPEVTQTPSHQVTQMGQEVILRCVPISNHLYFYWYRQILGQKVEFLVSFYNNEISEKSEIFDDQFSVERPDGSNFTLKIRSTKLEDSAMYFCASSEAREQGYTFGSGTRLTVV.

The chain carries TRBV11-2 and TRBJ2-7; tentatively, D is TRBD2 (5 bases). Trimming took 3 bases from V and 6 from J, leaving 15 bases between them. The germline gives CDR1 SGHAT, CDR2 FQNNGV. The CDR3 has 14 amino acids. The CDR3 protein is CASSLAGVYLEQYF. CDR3 nucleotides: TGTGCCAGCAGCTTGGCCGGGGTGTATCTCGAGCAGTACTTC. The full variable domain, rest sourced from reference TRBV11-2 and TRBJ2-7, is EAGVAQSPRYKIIEKRQSVAFWCNPISGHATLYWYQQILGQGPKLLIQFQNNGVVDDSQLPKDRFSAERLKGVDSTLKIQPAKLEDSAVYLCASSLAGVYLEQYFGPGTRLTVT.

This clonotype was seen repeatedly, ten times or more. The V call is TRBV12-3 or TRBV12-4, the J call TRBJ2-1, with 8 positions matching TRBD2. The length of the CDR3 is 18 residues. V lost 3 bases, J lost 8 bases, and 18 bases stayed unmatched. The chain's CDR3 is CASSFFGGGYSIIHEQFF. The DNA for the CDR3 is TGTGCCAGCAGTTTCTTCGGCGGGGGGTACTCTATAATTCATGAGCAGTTCTTC.

This clonotype has more than one count but fewer than ten. This chain joins TRBV12-3 or TRBV12-4 and TRBJ1-1, with D hard to call. This CDR3 spans 15 amino acids. The V end was cut by 3 bases, the J end by 1 base, with 12 bases between. CDR3 loop: CASSLSQITNTEAFF. The CDR3, as DNA: TGTGCCAGCAGTTTGTCGCAGATAACGAACACTGAAGCTTTCTTT.

This clonotype showed up many times. CDR3 sequence: CASSLGQLVGNIQYF. For the CDR3, the DNA is TGCGCCAGCAGCCTTGGACAGTTGGTTGGAAACATTCAGTACTTC. The rearrangement uses TRBV5-1 and TRBJ2-4, with a tentative D call TRBD1 (6 bases). Trimming took 4 bases from V and 6 from J, leaving 17 bases between them. Germline V gene lookup returns CDR1 SGHRS and CDR2 YFSETQ. The CDR3 covers 15 residues.

The chain carries TRBV7-9 and TRBJ1-1; maybe TRBD1 (5 bases). Deletions cut 1 base from V and 10 bases from J, with 16 bases between. This CDR3 has 14 residues. The germline V gene encodes CDR1 SEHNR and CDR2 FQNEAQ (reference sequence). The CDR3 DNA reads TGTGCCAGCAGCTTAGAGTGGGGACCAACGGGAGCTTTCTTT. Encoded protein: CASSLEWGPTGAFF. Filled out from reference TRBV7-9 and TRBJ1-1, the complete variable domain reads DTGVSQNPRHKITKRGQNVTFRCDPISEHNRLYWYRQTLGQGPEFLTYFQNEAQLEKSRLLSDRFSAERPKGSFSTLEIQRTEQGDSAMYLCASSLEWGPTGAFFGQGTRLTVV.

This chain links TRBV9 with TRBJ1-1; D possibly corresponds to TRBD1 (5 bases). Germline assignment: CDR1 SGDLS and CDR2 YYNGEE. The V gene lost 3 bases and the J gene lost 3 bases, with 12 bases spanning the gap. This CDR3 is built from 14 residues. The DNA for the CDR3 is TGTGCCAGCAGCGCACAGATGGGGGACACTGAAGCTTTCTTT. This translates into CASSAQMGDTEAFF.

The rearrangement uses TRBV6-4 and TRBJ1-2; 10 bases line up with TRBD1. Germline-derived CDR1 and CDR2 are MRHNA and SNTAGT. The CDR3 consists of 16 residues. Losses at the gene ends were 4 bases for V and 0 bases for J; bases not matched to a gene: 5. The CDR3 spells CASSVGTGATNYGYTF. DNA for the CDR3: TGTGCCAGCAGTGTCGGGACAGGGGCTACTAACTATGGCTACACCTTC.

A few counts support this clonotype. The CDR3 spells CATSRGVAGVGETQYF. The CDR3 DNA is TGTGCCACCAGCAGAGGAGTAGCGGGGGTGGGAGAGACCCAGTACTTC. The rearrangement uses TRBV15 and TRBJ2-5, with TRBD2 identical over 9 bases. Germline V gene data show CDR1 as LNHNV and CDR2 as YYDKDF (reference sequence). This CDR3 comprises 16 residues. J gave up 4 bases and V 1 base, and 7 bases lay outside the gene matches.

This clonotype was counted ten times or more. The chain has TRBV5-1 and TRBJ1-1; unclear D gene. The ends were cut back, 3 bases at V and 0 bases at J, with 6 bases in the middle. CDR3 length: 13 residues. The germline CDR1 and CDR2 sequences are SGHRS and YFSETQ. Here the CDR3 reads CASSSRVNTEAFF. The CDR3 DNA follows: TGCGCCAGCAGCTCTAGGGTGAACACTGAAGCTTTCTTT.

In this sample, this clonotype turned up many times. J is TRBJ1-3 and V is TRBV12-3 or TRBV12-4; 9 positions agree with TRBD1. After removal of 5 bases from V and 2 bases from J, the junction contained 7 bases not matched to a gene. CDR3 length: 16 residues. The CDR3 DNA reads as TGTGCCAGCAGTCGTACAGGGGGCGAAGCTGGAAACACCATATATTTT. Amino acids: CASSRTGGEAGNTIYF.

This clonotype was counted many times. CDR3 in amino acids: CASSPPDSNEQFF. Written as DNA, the CDR3 is TGTGCCAGCAGCCCACCAGACAGCAATGAGCAGTTCTTC. The chain employs TRBV5-4 and TRBJ2-1, with D possibly TRBD1 on 5 matching bases. The CDR3 sequence is 13 residues long. Germline lookup yields CDR1 SGHNT and CDR2 YYREEE (reference sequence). Trimming took 4 bases from V and 6 from J, leaving 11 bases between them.

The rearrangement links TRBV6-5 to TRBJ2-1; 9 bases align to TRBD1. This CDR3 has 14 amino acids. The germline V gene has CDR1 MNHEY and CDR2 SVGAGI. J gave up 5 bases and V 4 bases, and 3 bases lay outside the gene matches. CDR3 nucleotide sequence: TGTGCCAGCAGTTCGGACAGGGGCCACAATGAGCAGTTCTTC. Encoded protein: CASSSDRGHNEQFF.

The chain combines TRBV5-1 with TRBJ2-1; TRBD2 matches at 8 bases. Germline CDR1 is SGHRS and CDR2 is YFSETQ. This CDR3 contains 14 residues. The V segment lost 3 bases and the J segment 7 bases; nucleotides outside the gene matches: 6. The CDR3 region is CASSSQRGLNEQFF. DNA for the CDR3: TGCGCCAGCAGCTCCCAGCGGGGGCTGAATGAGCAGTTCTTC.

The chain employs TRBV11-2 and TRBJ2-2; the match to TRBD2 covers 8 bases. The germline gives CDR1 SGHAT, CDR2 FQNNGV. V was pared by 5 bases and J by 7 bases, with 12 bases of the junction left unmatched. The CDR3 totals 16 residues. The CDR3 region has the DNA TGTGCCAGCAGCCACATTTCGGGGGGGCCAGGCGGGGAGCTGTTTTTT. Its translation: CASSHISGGPGGELFF.